This entry lists 8 T cell receptor beta chains sequenced from one sample in a study of blood T cell repertoires in COVID-19. Profiling relied on immunoSEQ multiplex PCR, and the TCRdb table lists in-frame clones only, not all of them. The data contain about 54,000 clones, 85% to 90% of them seen just once; the ten biggest clones take up around 4.5%. Sequenced sample: peripheral blood. These receptors originate from a man aged 40-50 years with active COVID-19.

The chain joins TRBV12-3 or TRBV12-4 to TRBJ1-5, with D possibly matching TRBD1 (6 bases). The CDR3 covers 12 residues. V was shortened by 5 bases and J by 9 bases, with 11 bases between the two germline ends. The CDR3: CASSRWGRPQHF. The CDR3, as DNA: TGTGCCAGCAGTAGGTGGGGGCGGCCCCAGCATTTT.

The V and J genes are TRBV7-3 and TRBJ2-5; tentatively, D is TRBD1 (5 bases). The V end lost 5 bases, the J end lost 1 base, and 14 bases lay between the germline ends. Germline V CDR1 and CDR2: SGHTA, FQGTGA. The CDR3 consists of 15 residues. This chain's CDR3 is CASSPQGLGQETQYF. CDR3 DNA sequence: TGTGCCAGCAGCCCCCAGGGATTGGGCCAAGAGACCCAGTACTTC.

The gene calls are TRBV5-4 and TRBJ2-5; TRBD2 might be the D (5 bases). Germline V gene sequence: CDR1 SGHNT, CDR2 YYREEE (reference sequence). Trimming left V 4 bases short and J 5 bases short, with 12 bases between. The CDR3 is made up of 13 amino acids. CDR3 DNA: TGTGCCAGCAGCCTACGGACTCCGGAGACCCAGTACTTC. Encoded protein: CASSLRTPETQYF.

The chain couples TRBV13 to TRBJ1-6, with TRBD1 matching 8 bases. The V gene's germline CDR1 is PRHDT and CDR2 FYEKMQ (reference sequence). After removal of 5 bases from V and 7 bases from J, the junction contained 7 bases not matched to a gene. The CDR3 loop spans 15 amino acids. CDR3 sequence reads: CASSPGTGRNSPLHF. The CDR3, as DNA: TGTGCCAGCAGCCCCGGGACAGGTAGAAATTCACCCCTCCACTTT. The full variable domain, in which reference TRBV13 and TRBJ1-6 provide the parts outside the CDR3, is AAGVIQSPRHLIKEKRETATLKCYPIPRHDTVYWYQQGPGQDPQFLISFYEKMQSDKGSIPDRFSAQQFSDYHSELNMSSLELGDSALYFCASSPGTGRNSPLHFGNGTRLTVT.

The gene calls are TRBV19 and TRBJ2-1; D not certain. The CDR3 runs 11 residues. V was cut by 5 bases and J by 12 bases, with 11 bases left in between. The V gene's germline CDR1 is LNHDA and CDR2 SQIVND (reference sequence). The CDR3 nucleotides are TGTGCCAGTAGTGACGGGTTGAGGCAGTTCTTC. Its translation is CASSDGLRQFF.

The J gene is TRBJ1-2, the V gene TRBV3-1 (or the pseudogene TRBV3-2); maybe TRBD1 (5 bases). V gave up 6 bases and J gave up 8 bases, with 13 bases separating them. There are 12 residues in the CDR3. Germline CDR1 reads LGHDT; CDR2 reads YNNKEL (reference sequence). This CDR3 is CASSPGGGGYTF. The CDR3 bases are TGTGCCAGCAGTCCGGGGGGTGGAGGCTACACCTTC.

This chain links TRBV30 with TRBJ1-5, with 10 bases matching TRBD1. Germline CDR1 is GTSNPN and CDR2 is SVGIG (reference sequence). Trimming cost V 2 bases and J 5 bases; bases outside gene matches: 3. The CDR3 sequence is 14 residues long. The CDR3 region has the DNA TGTGCCTGGAGTTTAGGACAGGGGGATCAGCCCCAGCATTTT. It encodes CAWSLGQGDQPQHF.

V gene TRBV5-1 combines with J gene TRBJ2-7; weak D call: TRBD2 (6 bases). In germline, CDR1 is SGHRS, CDR2 YFSETQ. The CDR3 is 14 residues long. Trimming left V 1 base short and J 7 bases short, with 15 bases between. CDR3 residues: CASSLFRGAGEQYF. The CDR3 coding sequence is TGCGCCAGCAGCTTGTTCCGGGGCGCGGGGGAGCAGTACTTC.